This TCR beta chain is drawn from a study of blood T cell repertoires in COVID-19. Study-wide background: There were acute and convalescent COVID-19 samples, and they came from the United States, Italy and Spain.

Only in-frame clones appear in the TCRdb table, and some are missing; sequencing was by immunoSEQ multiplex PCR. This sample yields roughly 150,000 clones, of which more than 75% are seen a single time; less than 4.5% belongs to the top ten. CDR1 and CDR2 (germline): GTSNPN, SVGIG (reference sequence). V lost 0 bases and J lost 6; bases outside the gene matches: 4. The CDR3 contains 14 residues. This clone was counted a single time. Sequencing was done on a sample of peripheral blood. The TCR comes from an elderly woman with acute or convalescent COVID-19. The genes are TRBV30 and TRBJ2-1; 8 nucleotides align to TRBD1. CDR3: CAWSVGQAPNEQFF. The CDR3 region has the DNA TGTGCCTGGAGTGTGGGACAGGCTCCCAATGAGCAGTTCTTC.